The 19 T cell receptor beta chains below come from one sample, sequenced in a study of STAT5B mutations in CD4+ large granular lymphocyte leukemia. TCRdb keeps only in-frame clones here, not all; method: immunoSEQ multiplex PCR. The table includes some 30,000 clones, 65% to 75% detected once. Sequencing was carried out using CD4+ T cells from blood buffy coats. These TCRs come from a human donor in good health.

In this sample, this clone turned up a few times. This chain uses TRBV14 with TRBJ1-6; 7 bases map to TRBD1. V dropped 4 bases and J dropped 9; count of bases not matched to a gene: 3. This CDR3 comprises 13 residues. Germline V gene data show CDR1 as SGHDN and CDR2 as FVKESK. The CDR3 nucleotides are TGTGCCAGCAGCCCAGGGGGAGCTTCACCCCTCCACTTT. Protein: CASSPGGASPLHF.

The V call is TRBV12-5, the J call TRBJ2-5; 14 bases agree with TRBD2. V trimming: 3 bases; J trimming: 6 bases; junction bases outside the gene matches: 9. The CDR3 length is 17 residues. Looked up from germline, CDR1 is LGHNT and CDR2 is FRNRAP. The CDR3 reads CASGLRTGTSGRQTQYF. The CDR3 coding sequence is TGTGCTAGTGGTTTACGAACCGGGACTAGCGGGAGACAGACCCAGTACTTC.

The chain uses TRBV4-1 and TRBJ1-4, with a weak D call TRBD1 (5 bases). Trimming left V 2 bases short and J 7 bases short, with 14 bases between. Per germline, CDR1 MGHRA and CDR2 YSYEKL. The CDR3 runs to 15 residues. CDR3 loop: CASSQLGAGSEKLFF. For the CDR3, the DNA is TGCGCCAGCAGCCAACTAGGGGCGGGGAGTGAAAAACTGTTTTTT.

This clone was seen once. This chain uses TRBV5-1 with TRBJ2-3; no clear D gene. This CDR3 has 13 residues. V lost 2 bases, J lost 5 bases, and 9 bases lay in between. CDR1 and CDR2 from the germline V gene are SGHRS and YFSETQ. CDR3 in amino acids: CASSFAPIDTQYF. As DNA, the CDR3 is TGCGCCAGCAGCTTCGCCCCCATAGATACGCAGTATTTT.

CDR3 bases: TGTGCCAGCAGCCTGCCGGGTTTCGACACAGATACGCAGTATTTT. Its protein product is CASSLPGFDTDTQYF. The V and J genes are TRBV5-8 and TRBJ2-3; D remains unclear. V was shortened by 4 bases and J by 2 bases, with 14 bases between the two germline ends. The V gene's germline CDR1 is SGHTS and CDR2 YDEGEE. The CDR3 has 15 amino acids.

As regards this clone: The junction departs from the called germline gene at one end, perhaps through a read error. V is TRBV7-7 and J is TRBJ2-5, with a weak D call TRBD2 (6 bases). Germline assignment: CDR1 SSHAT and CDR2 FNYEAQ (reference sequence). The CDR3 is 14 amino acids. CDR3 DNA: TGTGCTAGCAGCTTAGCTAGGGACTCCGAGACCCAGTACTTC. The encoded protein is CASSLARDSETQYF.

This CDR3 is CASSIISGTDTQYF. CDR3 sequence (DNA): TGTGCCAGTAGTATTATCTCAGGGACAGATACGCAGTATTTT. This chain connects TRBV19 to TRBJ2-3; possibly TRBD1 for D (5 bases). Trimming shortened V by 3 bases and J by 3 bases, and 10 bases separated the two germline ends. The CDR3 has 14 amino acids. The germline V gene encodes CDR1 LNHDA and CDR2 SQIVND (reference sequence).

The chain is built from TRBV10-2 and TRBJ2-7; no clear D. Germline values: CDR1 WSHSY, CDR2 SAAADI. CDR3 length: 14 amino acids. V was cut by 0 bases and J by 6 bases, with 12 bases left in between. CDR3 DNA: TGCGCCAGCAGTGAGTCCTCCGGTTTTGGCGAGCAGTACTTC. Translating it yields CASSESSGFGEQYF.

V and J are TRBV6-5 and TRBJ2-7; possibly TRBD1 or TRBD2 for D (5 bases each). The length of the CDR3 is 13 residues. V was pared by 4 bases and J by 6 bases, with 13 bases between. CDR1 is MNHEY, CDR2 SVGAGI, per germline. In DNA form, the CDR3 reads TGTGCCAGCAGTTCGGTTAAGGGACGCGAGCAGTACTTC. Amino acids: CASSSVKGREQYF.

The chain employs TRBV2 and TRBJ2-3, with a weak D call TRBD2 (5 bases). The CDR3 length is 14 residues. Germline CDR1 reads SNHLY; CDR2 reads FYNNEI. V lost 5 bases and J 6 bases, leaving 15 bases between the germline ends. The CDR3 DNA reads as TGTGCCAGCAGTCTACAGCAGGACTTCGATACGCAGTATTTT. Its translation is CASSLQQDFDTQYF.

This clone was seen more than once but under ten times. CDR3 residues: CASSLRGSLYEQYF. CDR3 coding DNA: TGTGCCAGCAGCTTGCGGGGCTCTCTCTACGAGCAGTACTTC. V usage is TRBV7-8 and J usage is TRBJ2-7, with D perhaps TRBD2 (6 bases). CDR1 and CDR2 (germline): SGHVS, FQNEAQ. The CDR3 has 14 residues. Trimming removed 3 bases at V and 3 bases at J, with 12 bases between.

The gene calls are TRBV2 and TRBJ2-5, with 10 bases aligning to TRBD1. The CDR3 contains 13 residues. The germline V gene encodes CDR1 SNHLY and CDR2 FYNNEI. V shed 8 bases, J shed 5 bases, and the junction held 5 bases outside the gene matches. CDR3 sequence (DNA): TGTGCCAGCTCGACAGGGGGCGCGGAGACCCAGTACTTC. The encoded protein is CASSTGGAETQYF. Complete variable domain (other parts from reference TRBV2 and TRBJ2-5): EPEVTQTPSHQVTQMGQEVILRCVPISNHLYFYWYRQILGQKVEFLVSFYNNEISEKSEIFDDQFSVERPDGSNFTLKIRSTKLEDSAMYFCASSTGGAETQYFGPGTRLLVL.

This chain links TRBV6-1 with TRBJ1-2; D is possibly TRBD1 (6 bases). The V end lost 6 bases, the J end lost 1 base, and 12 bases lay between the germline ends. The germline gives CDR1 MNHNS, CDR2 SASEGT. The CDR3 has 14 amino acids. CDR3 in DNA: TGTGCCAGCAGAGTTTTCAGGGGTAACTATGGCTACACCTTC. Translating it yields CASRVFRGNYGYTF.

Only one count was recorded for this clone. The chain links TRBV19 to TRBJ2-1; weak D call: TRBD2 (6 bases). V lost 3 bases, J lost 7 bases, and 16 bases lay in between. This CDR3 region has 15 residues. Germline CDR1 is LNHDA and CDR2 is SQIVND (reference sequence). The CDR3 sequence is CASSIHRGTLNEQFF. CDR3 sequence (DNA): TGTGCCAGTAGTATCCACCGGGGGACCCTTAATGAGCAGTTCTTC. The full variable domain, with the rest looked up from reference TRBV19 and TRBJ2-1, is DGGITQSPKYLFRKEGQNVTLSCEQNLNHDAMYWYRQDPGQGLRLIYYSQIVNDFQKGDIAEGYSVSREKKESFPLTVTSAQKNPTAFYLCASSIHRGTLNEQFFGPGTRLTVL.

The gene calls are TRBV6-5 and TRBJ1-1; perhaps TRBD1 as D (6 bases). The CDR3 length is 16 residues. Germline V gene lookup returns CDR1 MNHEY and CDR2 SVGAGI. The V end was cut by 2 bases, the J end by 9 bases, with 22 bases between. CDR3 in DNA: TGTGCCAGCAGTTACCTCTTATTTGGGACGGGGGGCAAAGCTTTCTTT. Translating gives CASSYLLFGTGGKAFF.

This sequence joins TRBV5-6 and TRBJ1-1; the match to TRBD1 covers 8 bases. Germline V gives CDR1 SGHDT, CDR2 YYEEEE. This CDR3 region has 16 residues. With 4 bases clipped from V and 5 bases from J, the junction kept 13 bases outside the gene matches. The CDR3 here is CASSHKTNRGETEAFF. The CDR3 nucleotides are TGTGCCAGCAGCCACAAGACTAACAGGGGGGAAACTGAAGCTTTCTTT.

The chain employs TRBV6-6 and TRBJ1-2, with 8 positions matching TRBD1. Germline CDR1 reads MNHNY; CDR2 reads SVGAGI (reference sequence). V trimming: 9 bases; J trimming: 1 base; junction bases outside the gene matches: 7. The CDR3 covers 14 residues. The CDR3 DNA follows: TGTGCCAGTATTCTACAGGGGGTTAACTATGGCTACACCTTC. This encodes CASILQGVNYGYTF.

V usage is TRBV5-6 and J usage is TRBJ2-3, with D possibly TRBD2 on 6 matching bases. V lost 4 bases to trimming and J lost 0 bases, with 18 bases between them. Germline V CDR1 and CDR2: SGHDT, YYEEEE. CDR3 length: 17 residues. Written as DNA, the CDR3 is TGTGCCAGCAGCCGCGGGGTAAGAAGTACTAGCACAGATACGCAGTATTTT. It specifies CASSRGVRSTSTDTQYF.

CDR3 sequence reads: CASSDSSPGGYEQYF. In DNA form, the CDR3 reads TGTGCCAGCAGTGATAGCTCCCCCGGGGGCTACGAGCAGTACTTC. V and J are TRBV25-1 and TRBJ2-7; TRBD2 is a possible D gene (6 bases). From germline, CDR1 is MGHDK and CDR2 SYGVNS. Trimming removed 3 bases from V and 3 bases from J, with 15 bases in between. This CDR3 comprises 15 residues.